What follows are 13 T cell receptor beta chains derived from one specimen sequenced in a study of OX40 agonist ivuxolimab in advanced cancers. Profiling relied on immunoSEQ multiplex PCR, and the TCRdb table lists in-frame clones only, not all of them. The sample lists about 68,000 clones; approximately 90% were seen once. The material was CD4+ or CD8+ T cells sorted from blood, obtained in a trial of the OX40 agonist ivuxolimab. Source of these receptors: an adult with an advanced solid tumor such as melanoma, head and neck, liver or kidney cancer.

The rearrangement joins TRBV14 to TRBJ2-7; D perhaps matches TRBD1 (6 bases). The CDR3 spans 12 residues. CDR1 and CDR2 from the germline V gene are SGHDN and FVKESK. With 1 base removed from V and 5 bases from J, the gap between germline ends came to 6 bases. CDR3 DNA: TGTGCCAGCAGCCAAGCAGGGGACGAGCAGTACTTC. Translation: CASSQAGDEQYF.

This clone was observed once. The chain is built from TRBV18 and TRBJ2-3; 8 nucleotides align to TRBD2. The length of the CDR3 is 13 residues. V shed 2 bases, J shed 6 bases, and the junction held 1 base outside the gene matches. Germline loops: CDR1 KGHSH, CDR2 LQKENI. As DNA, the CDR3 is TGTGCCAGCTCACCAGGACTAGCTGATACGCAGTATTTT. Translation: CASSPGLADTQYF.

The V and J genes are TRBV9 and TRBJ1-1; D not certain. Germline CDR1 and CDR2: SGDLS and YYNGEE. V dropped 0 bases and J dropped 7 bases, with 10 bases sitting between them. The CDR3 totals 13 residues. The CDR3 is CASSVDGKGEAFF. The CDR3 region has the DNA TGTGCCAGCAGCGTAGACGGGAAAGGTGAAGCTTTCTTT.

Only one count was recorded for this clone. The chain couples TRBV9 to TRBJ2-1; D gene ambiguous. Germline V gene lookup returns CDR1 SGDLS and CDR2 YYNGEE. V was shortened by 4 bases and J by 0 bases, with 8 bases between the two germline ends. The CDR3 spans 14 residues. The CDR3 region is CASSYVDSYNEQFF. Written as DNA, the CDR3 is TGTGCCAGCAGCTACGTGGACTCCTACAATGAGCAGTTCTTC. Using reference TRBV9 and TRBJ2-1 for the parts outside the CDR3, the full variable domain is DSGVTQTPKHLITATGQRVTLRCSPRSGDLSVYWYQQSLDQGLQFLIQYYNGEERAKGNILERFSAQQFPDLHSELNLSSLELGDSALYFCASSYVDSYNEQFFGPGTRLTVL.

The genes are TRBV28 and TRBJ2-1; 11 nucleotides line up with TRBD2. Trimming at V came to 10 bases and at J to 4 bases, leaving 6 bases not matched to a gene. CDR1 is MDHEN, CDR2 SYDVKM, per germline. The CDR3 totals 14 residues. The chain's CDR3 is CATSGTSGYNEQFF. Here the CDR3 DNA reads TGTGCCACCTCCGGGACTAGCGGATACAATGAGCAGTTCTTC.

This chain uses TRBV28 with TRBJ2-3; maybe TRBD1 (6 bases). The CDR3 length is 15 residues. The V gene's germline CDR1 is MDHEN and CDR2 SYDVKM. Trimming removed 2 bases at V and 1 base at J, with 10 bases between. The CDR3 nucleotides read TGTGCCAGCAGTTTAGGGGGCTCCGGCACAGATACGCAGTATTTT. Protein product: CASSLGGSGTDTQYF.

This rearrangement joins TRBV4-3 to TRBJ2-2; perhaps TRBD2 as D (5 bases). V was clipped by 1 base and J by 6 bases, with 15 bases between them. The V gene's germline CDR1 is LGHNA and CDR2 YSLEER. The CDR3 extends over 16 amino acids. CDR3 in amino acids: CASSQVSGAGPGELFF. CDR3 nucleotides: TGCGCCAGCAGCCAAGTGTCTGGCGCGGGCCCCGGGGAGCTGTTTTTT.

The chain joins TRBV2 to TRBJ2-1; TRBD2 agrees at 12 bases. The germline V gene has CDR1 SNHLY and CDR2 FYNNEI. There are 14 residues in the CDR3. J was trimmed by 7 bases and V by 7 bases; bases with no gene match: 5. This chain's CDR3 is CASTRLAGVNEQFF. CDR3 DNA: TGTGCCAGCACCCGACTAGCGGGAGTGAATGAGCAGTTCTTC. Together with reference TRBV2 and TRBJ2-1, the CDR3 gives the full variable domain: EPEVTQTPSHQVTQMGQEVILRCVPISNHLYFYWYRQILGQKVEFLVSFYNNEISEKSEIFDDQFSVERPDGSNFTLKIRSTKLEDSAMYFCASTRLAGVNEQFFGPGTRLTVL.

The V and J genes are TRBV27 and TRBJ2-6; TRBD1 agrees at 8 bases. Germline V CDR1 and CDR2: MNHEY, SMNVEV (reference sequence). Trimming cost V 3 bases and J 2 bases; bases outside gene matches: 6. CDR3 length equals 17 residues. The chain's CDR3 is CASSFGTGIPGANVLTF. CDR3 DNA: TGTGCCAGCAGTTTCGGGACAGGAATCCCTGGGGCCAACGTCCTGACTTTC.

The rearrangement joins TRBV28 to TRBJ2-1, with D tentatively TRBD1 (6 bases). Trimming removed 4 bases at V and 9 bases at J, with 22 bases between. In germline, CDR1 is MDHEN, CDR2 SYDVKM. The CDR3 runs to 16 residues. CDR3 DNA sequence: TGTGCCAGCAGTTCCCCGAGGGGGAAGGGTGGGAGTGAGCAGTTCTTC. This encodes CASSSPRGKGGSEQFF.

This clone was detected a few times. This chain connects TRBV28 to TRBJ2-3; TRBD2 aligns across 9 bases. Looked up from germline, CDR1 is MDHEN and CDR2 is SYDVKM. Trimming cost V 8 bases and J 4 bases; bases outside gene matches: 4. The CDR3 totals 13 residues. The CDR3 reads CASAGGWADTQYF. As DNA, the CDR3 is TGTGCCAGCGCGGGAGGGTGGGCAGATACGCAGTATTTT.

V usage is TRBV12-5 and J usage is TRBJ2-3, with D possibly matching TRBD2 (5 bases). V was cut by 7 bases and J by 0 bases, with 14 bases left in between. The V gene's germline CDR1 is LGHNT and CDR2 FRNRAP. The CDR3 consists of 15 residues. Here the CDR3 DNA reads TGTGCTAGTGCCCCGGACTCAACTAGCACAGATACGCAGTATTTT. This sequence encodes CASAPDSTSTDTQYF.

The chain employs TRBV2 and TRBJ2-2; 9 positions match TRBD2. CDR1 SNHLY and CDR2 FYNNEI come from the germline V gene. The V segment lost 7 bases and the J segment 7 bases; nucleotides outside the gene matches: 10. The CDR3 length is 15 residues. CDR3 DNA sequence: TGTGCCAGCACCATATTAGCGGGAGCAGGCGGGGAGCTGTTTTTT. Translation: CASTILAGAGGELFF.